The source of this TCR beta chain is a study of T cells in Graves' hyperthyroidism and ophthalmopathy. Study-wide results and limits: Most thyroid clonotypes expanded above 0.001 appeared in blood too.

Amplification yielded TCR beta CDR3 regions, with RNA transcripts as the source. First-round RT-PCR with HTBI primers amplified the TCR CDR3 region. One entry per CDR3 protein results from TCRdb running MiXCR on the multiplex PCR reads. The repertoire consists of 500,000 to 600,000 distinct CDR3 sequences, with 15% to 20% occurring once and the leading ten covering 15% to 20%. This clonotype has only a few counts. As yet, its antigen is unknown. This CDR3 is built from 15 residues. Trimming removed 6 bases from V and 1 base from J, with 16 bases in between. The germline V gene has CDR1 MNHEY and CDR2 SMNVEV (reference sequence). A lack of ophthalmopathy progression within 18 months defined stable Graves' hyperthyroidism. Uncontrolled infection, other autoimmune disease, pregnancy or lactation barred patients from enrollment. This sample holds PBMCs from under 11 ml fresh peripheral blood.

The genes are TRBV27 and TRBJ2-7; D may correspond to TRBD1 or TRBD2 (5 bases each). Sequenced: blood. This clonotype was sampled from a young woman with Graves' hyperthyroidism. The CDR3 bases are TGTGCCAGCAGCCCAGTCCGGGACGTATCCTACGAGCAGTACTTC. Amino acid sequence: CASSPVRDVSYEQYF.